This TCR beta chain emerged from a study of shared clonotypes between healthy human individuals. CDR3 length: 12 amino acids. Per the germline V gene, CDR1 is SNHLY and CDR2 is FYNNEI. Trimming removed 6 bases at V and 4 bases at J, with 10 bases between. Clones were read by immunoSEQ multiplex PCR, and TCRdb kept only the in-frame ones, dropping some. The table shows 1.5 million to 2.5 million clones, with approximately 94% occurring only once. Terminally differentiated effector memory CD45RA+ cells were excluded by CCR7 positive selection of CD45RO-negative cells. All participating donors were Caucasian adults from Nashville, Tennessee.

The chain joins TRBV2 to TRBJ2-7; D is perhaps TRBD1 (5 bases). The sequenced sample consisted of naive CD8+ T cells sorted from blood. This TCR was recovered from a man younger than 30 in good health. The CDR3 DNA reads as TGTGCCAGCAGCGAGACAGCTTACGAGCAGTACTTC. Encoded protein: CASSETAYEQYF.